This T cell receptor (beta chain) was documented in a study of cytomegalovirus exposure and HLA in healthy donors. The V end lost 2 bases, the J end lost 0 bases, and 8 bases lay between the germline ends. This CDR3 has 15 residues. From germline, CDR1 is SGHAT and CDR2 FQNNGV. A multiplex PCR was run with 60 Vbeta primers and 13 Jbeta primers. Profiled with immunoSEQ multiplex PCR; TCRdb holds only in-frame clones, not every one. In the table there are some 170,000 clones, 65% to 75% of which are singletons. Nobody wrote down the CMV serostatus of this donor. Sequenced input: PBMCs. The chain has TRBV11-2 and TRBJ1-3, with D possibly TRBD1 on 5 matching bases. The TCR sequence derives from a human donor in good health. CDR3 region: CASSLFQGSGNTIYF. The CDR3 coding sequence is TGTGCCAGCAGCTTATTCCAGGGCTCTGGAAACACCATATATTTT.